The sequence of this T cell receptor (beta chain) was determined in a study of long-term antiretroviral therapy in people with HIV. Researchers report immunoSEQ v3.0 was run at survey level. Clones were read by immunoSEQ multiplex PCR, and TCRdb kept only the in-frame ones, dropping some. Seen here are tens of thousands of clones, around four fifths observed once, and the top ten hold over 9%. V gave up 4 bases and J gave up 1 base, with 10 bases separating them. Germline CDR1 SQVTM, CDR2 ANQGSEA. The CDR3 sequence is 13 residues long. The specimen was unsorted PBMCs, collected nearly 2.9 years after starting antiretroviral therapy. The chain employs TRBV29-1 and TRBJ1-1; D may be TRBD1 (5 bases). This receptor was identified in a man under 40 with HIV. The CDR3 nucleotides are TGCAGCGTTGTGCCCGGGGGGAACACTGAAGCTTTCTTT. This codes for CSVVPGGNTEAFF.